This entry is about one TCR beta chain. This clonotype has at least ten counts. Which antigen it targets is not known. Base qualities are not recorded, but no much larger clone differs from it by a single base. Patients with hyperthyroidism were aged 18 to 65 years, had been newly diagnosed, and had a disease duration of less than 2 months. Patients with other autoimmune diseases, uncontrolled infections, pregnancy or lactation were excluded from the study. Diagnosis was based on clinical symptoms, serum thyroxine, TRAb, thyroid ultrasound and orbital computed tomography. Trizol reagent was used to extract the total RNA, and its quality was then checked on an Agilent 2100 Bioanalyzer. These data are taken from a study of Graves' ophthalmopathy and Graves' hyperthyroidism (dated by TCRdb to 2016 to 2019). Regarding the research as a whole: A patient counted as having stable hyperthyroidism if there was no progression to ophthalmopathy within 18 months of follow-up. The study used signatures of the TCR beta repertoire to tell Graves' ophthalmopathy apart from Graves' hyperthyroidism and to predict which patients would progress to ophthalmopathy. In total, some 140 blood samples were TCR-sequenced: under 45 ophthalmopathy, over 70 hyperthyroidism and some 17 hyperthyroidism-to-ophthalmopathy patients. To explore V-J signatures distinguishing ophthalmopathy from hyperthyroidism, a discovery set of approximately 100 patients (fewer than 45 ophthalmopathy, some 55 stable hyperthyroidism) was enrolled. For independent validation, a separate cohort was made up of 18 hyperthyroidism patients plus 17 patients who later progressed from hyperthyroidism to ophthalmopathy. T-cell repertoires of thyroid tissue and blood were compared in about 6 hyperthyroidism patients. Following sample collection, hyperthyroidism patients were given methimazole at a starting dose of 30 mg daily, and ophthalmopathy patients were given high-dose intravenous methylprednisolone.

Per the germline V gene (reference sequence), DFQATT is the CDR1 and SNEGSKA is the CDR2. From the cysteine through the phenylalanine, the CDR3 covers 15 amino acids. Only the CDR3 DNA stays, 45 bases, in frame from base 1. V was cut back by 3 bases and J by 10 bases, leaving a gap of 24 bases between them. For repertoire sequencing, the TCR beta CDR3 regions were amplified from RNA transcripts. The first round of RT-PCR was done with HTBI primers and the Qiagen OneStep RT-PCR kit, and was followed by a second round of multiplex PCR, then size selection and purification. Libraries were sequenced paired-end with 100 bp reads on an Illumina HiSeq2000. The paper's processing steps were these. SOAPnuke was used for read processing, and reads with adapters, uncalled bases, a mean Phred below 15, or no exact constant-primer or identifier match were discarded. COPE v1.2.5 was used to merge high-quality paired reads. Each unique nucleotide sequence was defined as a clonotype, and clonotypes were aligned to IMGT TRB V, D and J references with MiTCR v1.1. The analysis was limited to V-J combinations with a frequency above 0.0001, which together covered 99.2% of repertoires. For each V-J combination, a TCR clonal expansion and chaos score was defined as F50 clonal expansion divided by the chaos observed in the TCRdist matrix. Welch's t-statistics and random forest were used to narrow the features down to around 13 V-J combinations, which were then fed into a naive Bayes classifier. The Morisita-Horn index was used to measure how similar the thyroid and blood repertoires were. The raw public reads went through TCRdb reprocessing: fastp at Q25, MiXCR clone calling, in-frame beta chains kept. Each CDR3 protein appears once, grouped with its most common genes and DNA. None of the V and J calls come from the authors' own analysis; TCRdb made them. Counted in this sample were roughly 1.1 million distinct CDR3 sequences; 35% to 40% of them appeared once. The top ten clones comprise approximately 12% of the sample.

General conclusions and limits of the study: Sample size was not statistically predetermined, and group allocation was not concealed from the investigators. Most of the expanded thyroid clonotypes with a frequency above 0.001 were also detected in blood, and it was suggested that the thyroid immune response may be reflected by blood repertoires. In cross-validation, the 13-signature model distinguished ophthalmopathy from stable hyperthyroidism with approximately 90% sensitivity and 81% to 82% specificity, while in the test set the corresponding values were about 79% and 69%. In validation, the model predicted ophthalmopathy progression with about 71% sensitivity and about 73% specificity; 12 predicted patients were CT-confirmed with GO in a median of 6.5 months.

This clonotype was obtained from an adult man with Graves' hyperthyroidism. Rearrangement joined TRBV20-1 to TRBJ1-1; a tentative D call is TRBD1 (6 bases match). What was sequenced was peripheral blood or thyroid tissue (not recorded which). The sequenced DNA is TGCAGTGCTAGCGTCAGGGGTGGGGTAACGGGCGGAGCTTTCTTT. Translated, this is CSASVRGGVTGGAFF.